The clone carrying this T cell receptor (beta chain) has just one count. The sample belongs to a study of blood T cell repertoires in COVID-19. Clones were read by immunoSEQ multiplex PCR, and TCRdb kept only the in-frame ones, dropping some. The sample lists around 440,000 clones, around 89% seen once, with about 12% in the top ten. Looked up from germline, CDR1 is WNHNN and CDR2 is SYGVQD (reference sequence). Trimming pared 0 bases from V and 4 bases from J, leaving 12 bases between. The CDR3 contains 15 residues. The TCR comes from a woman in her 50s with COVID-19, enrolled during active disease. The chain joins TRBV10-1 to TRBJ1-1; D remains ambiguous. Sequenced: peripheral blood. The CDR3 here is CASSESRAGVTEAFF. CDR3 coding DNA: TGCGCCAGCAGTGAGTCGAGGGCCGGAGTCACTGAAGCTTTCTTT.